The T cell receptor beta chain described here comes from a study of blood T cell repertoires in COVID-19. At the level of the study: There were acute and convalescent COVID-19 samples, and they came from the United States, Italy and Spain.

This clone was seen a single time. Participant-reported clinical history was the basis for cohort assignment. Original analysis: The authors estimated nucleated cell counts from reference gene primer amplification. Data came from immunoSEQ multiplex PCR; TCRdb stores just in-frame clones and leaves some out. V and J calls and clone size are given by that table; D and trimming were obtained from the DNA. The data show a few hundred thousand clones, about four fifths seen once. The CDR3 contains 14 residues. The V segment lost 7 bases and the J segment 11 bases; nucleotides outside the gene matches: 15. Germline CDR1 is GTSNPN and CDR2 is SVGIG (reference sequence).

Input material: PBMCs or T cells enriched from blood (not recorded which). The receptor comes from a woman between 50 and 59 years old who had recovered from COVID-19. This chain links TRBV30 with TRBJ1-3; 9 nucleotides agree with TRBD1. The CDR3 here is CAYRPLGQGIAIYF. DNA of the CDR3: TGTGCCTACCGCCCTCTGGGACAGGGTATTGCCATATATTTT.